This TCR beta chain was sequenced during a study of vaccination effects on CD4 cells after COVID-19. About the research overall: Subjects were given two BNT162b2 or mRNA-1273 vaccine doses. Study observations and caveats: Marked clonal contraction of infection- and vaccine-induced clones was seen late after vaccination.

This CDR3 contains 13 residues. V lost 8 bases and J lost 6, with 11 bases in between. Germline CDR1 is MNHEY and CDR2 is SMNVEV (reference sequence). About this clone itself: Its antigen is not known.

ViraFEST used viral peptide pools to expand antigen-specific CD4+ T cells before sequencing. When less than 12 days of culture had elapsed, CD4+ T cells were isolated. Vaccinated recipients, who were negative for nucleocapsid antibodies, had no history of SARS-CoV-2 infection. For each well, roughly 2 million PBMC were cultured with about 10 IU/ml IL-2 and around 9.6 ug/ml peptides. TCRdb's table, derived via immunoSEQ multiplex PCR, lists solely in-frame clones and lacks some. Among tens of thousands of clones listed, more than 80% were seen once. The clonotype was recovered from a human donor who received a COVID-19 vaccine. The chain links TRBV27 to TRBJ1-6; D is uncertain. Sequencing was performed on CD4+ T cells from PBMCs cultured with HCoV-229E spike peptides, taken before COVID-19 vaccination. CDR3 coding DNA: TGTGCCAGCGGAAGGGCCGGTAATTCACCCCTCCACTTT. Protein: CASGRAGNSPLHF.